This TCR beta chain comes out of a study of T cell responses to AZD1222 COVID-19 vaccine. Generated by immunoSEQ multiplex PCR, the TCRdb table keeps only in-frame clones and is missing some. The data contain 150,000 to 200,000 clones, 80% to 90% of them singletons. Notes on this clone: Its antigen is unknown.

This CDR3 comprises 16 residues. Per germline, CDR1 SGHRS and CDR2 YFSETQ. Germline trimming cut 7 bases from V and 7 bases from J; bases unmatched to any gene: 12. Whole-study results and caveats: Dominant CD4 TCR responses targeted spike regions 160-218 and 743-854. Clonal diversity was possibly underestimated, and the donors were mostly white British, with more females. Baseline seropositivity occurred in only a handful of AZD1222 recipients.

This sequence was found in an adult who received the AZD1222 COVID-19 vaccine. The genes are TRBV5-1 and TRBJ1-6; 9 nucleotides align to TRBD1. Sequencing used peripheral blood, obtained 28 days after the second AZD1222 dose. In DNA form, the CDR3 reads TGCGCCAGCTCAACCGGGACAGGGTTTCGAAATTCACCCCTCCACTTT. Protein: CASSTGTGFRNSPLHF.